The 30 T cell receptor beta chains below come from one sample, sequenced in a study of cytomegalovirus exposure and HLA in healthy donors. The PCR was carried out with 60 Vbeta primers and 13 Jbeta primers. Libraries were prepared by immunoSEQ multiplex PCR; TCRdb keeps only in-frame clonotypes and omits some of them. The sample gives about 120,000 clones, approximately 78% of which show up once; 22% is in the top ten. Sequences were obtained from PBMCs. These receptors were collected from a man under 40 in good health and CMV-seropositive.

V and J are TRBV2 and TRBJ2-3, with D possibly matching TRBD2 (6 bases). Trimming left V 8 bases short and J 3 bases short, with 15 bases between. This CDR3 is built from 14 residues. Germline CDR1 reads SNHLY; CDR2 reads FYNNEI. The CDR3 here is CASDPREMTDTQYF. Written as DNA, the CDR3 is TGTGCCAGCGACCCCCGGGAGATGACAGATACGCAGTATTTT.

The chain carries TRBV4-2 and TRBJ2-5, with D tentatively TRBD1 (5 bases). The V end was cut by 5 bases, the J end by 1 base, with 17 bases between. Looked up from germline, CDR1 is LGHNA and CDR2 is YNFKEQ. This CDR3 region has 16 residues. This CDR3 is CASSAYPQGIQETQYF. The CDR3 DNA reads as TGTGCCAGCAGCGCGTACCCCCAGGGAATCCAAGAGACCCAGTACTTC.

The V and J genes are TRBV9 and TRBJ1-2; TRBD1 matches at 7 bases. V shed 4 bases and J 6 bases; nucleotides not matched to a gene: 9. The CDR3 consists of 14 residues. CDR1 and CDR2 from the germline V gene are SGDLS and YYNGEE. CDR3 protein: CASSQRNRGDGYTF. In DNA form, the CDR3 reads TGTGCCAGCAGCCAACGGAACAGGGGTGATGGCTACACCTTC.

This clone appeared a few times. V and J are TRBV11-2 and TRBJ1-1; the D is unclear. In germline, CDR1 is SGHAT, CDR2 FQNNGV. The CDR3 is made up of 14 amino acids. Between the trimmed V and J ends, which lost 3 bases and 1 base, there was a span of 9 bases. CDR3 sequence reads: CASSFGGGNTEAFF. CDR3 bases: TGTGCCAGCAGCTTTGGTGGCGGGAACACTGAAGCTTTCTTT. Full variable domain (outside the CDR3, taken from reference TRBV11-2 and TRBJ1-1): EAGVAQSPRYKIIEKRQSVAFWCNPISGHATLYWYQQILGQGPKLLIQFQNNGVVDDSQLPKDRFSAERLKGVDSTLKIQPAKLEDSAVYLCASSFGGGNTEAFFGQGTRLTVV.

V and J are TRBV23-1 and TRBJ1-1; no definite D call. TRBV23-1 is reported as an ORF; its role is uncertain. Trimming shortened V by 10 bases and J by 2 bases, and 17 bases separated the two germline ends. The CDR3 totals 14 residues. CDR3 sequence (DNA): TGCGCCAACCAAGGAGGTCTGGCTAACACTGAAGCTTTCTTT. It translates to CANQGGLANTEAFF.

The V gene is TRBV6-1, the J gene TRBJ1-5, with D maybe TRBD1 (6 bases). CDR3 length: 15 amino acids. Trimming took off 6 bases at V and 2 bases at J, with 14 bases between the two ends. Germline V gene lookup returns CDR1 MNHNS and CDR2 SASEGT. The CDR3 DNA follows: TGTGCCAGCAGGACACAGGGTTACGGCAATCAGCCCCAGCATTTT. Translated: CASRTQGYGNQPQHF.

This sequence joins TRBV5-1 and TRBJ1-6; 7 nucleotides align to TRBD1. This CDR3 contains 16 residues. From germline, CDR1 is SGHRS and CDR2 YFSETQ. After removal of 0 bases from V and 11 bases from J, the junction contained 11 bases not matched to a gene. The DNA for the CDR3 is TGCGCCAGCAGCTTGGCCGGACAGGTTAGAGGTCCACCCCTCCACTTT. It specifies CASSLAGQVRGPPLHF.

The chain employs TRBV7-8 and TRBJ1-1; TRBD1 agrees at 12 bases. From germline, CDR1 is SGHVS and CDR2 FQNEAQ. V dropped 2 bases and J dropped 10; count of bases not matched to a gene: 14. The CDR3 loop spans 17 amino acids. Here the CDR3 reads CASSLTVGPGQGAGAFF. CDR3 DNA sequence: TGTGCCAGCAGCTTAACTGTCGGTCCGGGACAGGGGGCGGGAGCTTTCTTT.

This clone was picked up a small number of times. The genes are TRBV2 and TRBJ2-5, with TRBD2 identical over 11 bases. Germline loops: CDR1 SNHLY, CDR2 FYNNEI. Trimming cost V 7 bases and J 0 bases; bases outside gene matches: 4. This CDR3 contains 15 residues. CDR3 amino acids: CASKASGGYQETQYF. In DNA form, the CDR3 reads TGTGCCAGCAAGGCTAGCGGGGGGTACCAAGAGACCCAGTACTTC.

The chain recombines TRBV28 with TRBJ2-3, with 9 bases aligning to TRBD1. This CDR3 comprises 16 residues. V shed 3 bases, J shed 9 bases, and the junction held 13 bases outside the gene matches. CDR1 is MDHEN and CDR2 is SYDVKM in the germline V gene. The CDR3 here is CASSLADRGARGTQYF. The CDR3 DNA follows: TGTGCCAGCAGTTTGGCGGACAGGGGCGCCCGAGGCACGCAGTATTTT.

The genes are TRBV5-1 and TRBJ2-1; D ambiguous. Trimming left V 0 bases short and J 3 bases short, with 16 bases between. The germline CDR1 and CDR2 sequences are SGHRS and YFSETQ. CDR3 length equals 17 residues. The CDR3 region is CASSLAEVGQYYNEQFF. As DNA, the CDR3 is TGCGCCAGCAGCTTGGCCGAAGTTGGTCAGTACTACAATGAGCAGTTCTTC.

The chain carries TRBV5-1 and TRBJ2-4; 11 bases agree with TRBD2. The V gene's germline CDR1 is SGHRS and CDR2 YFSETQ. The CDR3 spans 16 residues. Trimming took 5 bases from V and 8 from J; bases not matched to a gene: 12. The CDR3 bases are TGCGCCAGCAGTCTCGGACGTAGCGGGAGGGCCGACATTCAGTACTTC. Translation: CASSLGRSGRADIQYF.

The chain couples TRBV5-1 to TRBJ2-7; TRBD2 matches 13 bases. CDR3 length: 16 residues. V trimming: 3 bases; J trimming: 5 bases; junction bases outside the gene matches: 8. Germline V gene sequence: CDR1 SGHRS, CDR2 YFSETQ. In DNA, the CDR3 is TGCGCCAGCAGCTCTCCGGGACTAGCGGGGATTAACGAGCAGTACTTC. Amino acid sequence: CASSSPGLAGINEQYF.

The chain employs TRBV18 and TRBJ1-1; a possible D gene is TRBD1 (5 bases). The CDR3 extends over 14 amino acids. Germline V gives CDR1 KGHSH, CDR2 LQKENI. V dropped 6 bases and J dropped 0 bases, with 11 bases sitting between them. DNA for the CDR3: TGTGCCAGCTCCCCGGGGGGATTGAACACTGAAGCTTTCTTT. Its protein is CASSPGGLNTEAFF.

This chain joins TRBV7-8 and TRBJ2-1; 8 positions match TRBD1. Germline-derived CDR1 and CDR2 are SGHVS and FQNEAQ. The CDR3 runs 14 residues. Unmatched junction bases numbered 9, after V lost 7 bases and J lost 7 bases. Here the CDR3 reads CASTTQTGDNEQFF. The CDR3 DNA follows: TGTGCCAGCACCACCCAGACAGGGGATAATGAGCAGTTCTTC.

CDR3 region: CASSNQMGLAGPTGELFF. The CDR3 DNA reads as TGTGCCAGCAGCAATCAGATGGGACTAGCGGGACCCACCGGGGAGCTGTTTTTT. The chain links TRBV5-6 to TRBJ2-2, with 13 bases that match TRBD2. The CDR3 length is 18 residues. After removal of 4 bases from V and 4 bases from J, the junction contained 10 bases not matched to a gene. CDR1 is SGHDT, CDR2 YYEEEE, per germline.

This rearrangement joins TRBV6-1 to TRBJ1-2, with 7 bases aligning to TRBD1. Germline CDR1 reads MNHNS; CDR2 reads SASEGT. The CDR3 extends over 15 amino acids. Germline trimming cut 7 bases from V and 0 bases from J; bases unmatched to any gene: 8. The CDR3 loop reads CASTETGLANYGYTF. Here the CDR3 DNA reads TGTGCCAGCACTGAGACAGGGTTAGCTAACTATGGCTACACCTTC.

V and J are TRBV6-5 and TRBJ2-3, with a possible D match to TRBD1 (5 bases). The germline V and J ends were trimmed by 2 bases and 2 bases, with 11 bases remaining between them. Germline V gene data show CDR1 as MNHEY and CDR2 as SVGAGI. There are 15 residues in the CDR3. CDR3 protein: CASSYGRVDTDTQYF. CDR3 nucleotides: TGTGCCAGCAGTTACGGCAGGGTGGACACAGATACGCAGTATTTT.

With regard to this clone: Other DNA sequences from this sample encode an identical CDR3 as well. V gene TRBV5-1 combines with J gene TRBJ1-3; tentative D call: TRBD1 (5 bases). In germline, CDR1 is SGHRS, CDR2 YFSETQ. The CDR3 runs to 14 residues. Trimming pared 0 bases from V and 4 bases from J, leaving 8 bases between. The CDR3 reads CASSLAGYGNTIYF. In DNA form, the CDR3 reads TGCGCCAGCAGCTTGGCAGGGTACGGAAACACCATATATTTT.

The genes are TRBV28 and TRBJ1-6; weak D call: TRBD1 (6 bases). This CDR3 comprises 17 residues. Germline CDR1 and CDR2: MDHEN and SYDVKM. Trimming took 7 bases from V and 5 from J, leaving 21 bases between them. The CDR3 DNA sequence: TGTGCCAGCACATTTGGGGGCTGGGGGCGGAATAATTCACCCCTCCACTTT. This codes for CASTFGGWGRNNSPLHF.

This clone was counted between two and nine times. The V call is TRBV11-2, the J call TRBJ2-1, with D tentatively TRBD2 (5 bases). There are 16 residues in the CDR3. CDR1 is SGHAT, CDR2 FQNNGV, per germline. V was cut by 5 bases and J by 3 bases, with 17 bases left in between. The CDR3 bases are TGTGCCAGCAGCCAGTCGGCCCCGAGGGACTACAATGAGCAGTTCTTC. This sequence encodes CASSQSAPRDYNEQFF.

The chain recombines TRBV6-1 with TRBJ1-1; D gene uncertain. With 8 bases removed from V and 0 bases from J, the gap between germline ends came to 13 bases. This CDR3 region has 14 residues. Germline-derived CDR1 and CDR2 are MNHNS and SASEGT. This CDR3 reads CASRRVILNTEAFF. The CDR3 DNA sequence: TGTGCCAGCCGGAGGGTAATCCTGAACACTGAAGCTTTCTTT.

V and J are TRBV28 and TRBJ1-5; 10 nucleotides align to TRBD1. Germline V gene sequence: CDR1 MDHEN, CDR2 SYDVKM. The CDR3 extends over 16 amino acids. V gave up 2 bases and J gave up 6 bases; unmatched junction bases: 7. For the CDR3, the DNA is TGTGCCAGCAGTTTAATGGGACAGGGGATCATTCAGCCCCAGCATTTT. Translation gives CASSLMGQGIIQPQHF.

The chain recombines TRBV6-5 with TRBJ1-6, with TRBD1 as a possible D gene (5 bases). CDR1 and CDR2 from the germline V gene are MNHEY and SVGAGI. This CDR3 contains 14 residues. Trimming stripped 4 bases from V and 10 bases from J, with 14 bases between. As DNA, the CDR3 is TGTGCCAGCAGTTTTGGGGCAGTAGGCTCACCCCTCCACTTT. It translates to CASSFGAVGSPLHF.

V gene TRBV7-8 combines with J gene TRBJ2-7; 8 bases line up with TRBD2. J was trimmed by 3 bases and V by 5 bases; bases with no gene match: 9. This CDR3 contains 15 residues. Germline assignment: CDR1 SGHVS and CDR2 FQNEAQ. In nucleotides, the CDR3 is TGTGCCAGCAGCACACGACCGGGACTAGTCTACGAGCAGTACTTC. Its protein is CASSTRPGLVYEQYF.

This clone occurred a few times. The chain joins TRBV2 to TRBJ1-3; no definite D call. The CDR3 loop spans 13 amino acids. Trimming removed 3 bases from V and 11 bases from J, with 14 bases in between. Looked up from germline, CDR1 is SNHLY and CDR2 is FYNNEI. Here the CDR3 reads CASSETFRSAIYF. CDR3 sequence (DNA): TGTGCCAGCAGTGAGACGTTCAGGTCCGCCATATATTTT.

This chain connects TRBV11-1 to TRBJ1-1; 7 nucleotides agree with TRBD1. Germline V gene sequence: CDR1 SGHAT, CDR2 FQDESV (reference sequence). The V segment lost 4 bases and the J segment 11 bases; nucleotides outside the gene matches: 10. The CDR3 sequence is 13 residues long. The CDR3 protein is CASSWDRTREAFF. DNA for the CDR3: TGTGCCAGCAGCTGGGACAGAACAAGAGAGGCTTTCTTT. Filled out from reference TRBV11-1 and TRBJ1-1, the complete variable domain reads EAEVAQSPRYKITEKSQAVAFWCDPISGHATLYWYRQILGQGPELLVQFQDESVVDDSQLPKDRFSAERLKGVDSTLKIQPAELGDSAMYLCASSWDRTREAFFGQGTRLTVV.

The V gene is TRBV9, the J gene TRBJ1-4; 7 positions agree with TRBD1. The CDR3 runs 16 residues. Germline V CDR1 and CDR2: SGDLS, YYNGEE. J was trimmed by 2 bases and V by 4 bases; bases with no gene match: 8. DNA for the CDR3: TGTGCCAGCAGCCCGACAGGGAGAGGGACTAATGAAAAACTGTTTTTT. This sequence encodes CASSPTGRGTNEKLFF.

This chain joins TRBV11-3 and TRBJ2-1, with 8 bases lining up with TRBD2. This CDR3 contains 16 residues. V dropped 5 bases and J dropped 3; count of bases not matched to a gene: 9. The germline CDR1 and CDR2 sequences are SGHNT and YENEEA. This chain's CDR3 is CASSGIAGRNYNEQFF. In DNA form, the CDR3 reads TGTGCCAGCAGCGGAATAGCGGGGAGGAACTACAATGAGCAGTTCTTC. The full variable domain, rest sourced from reference TRBV11-3 and TRBJ2-1, is EAGVVQSPRYKIIEKKQPVAFWCNPISGHNTLYWYLQNLGQGPELLIRYENEEAVDDSQLPKDRFSAERLKGVDSTLKIQPAELGDSAVYLCASSGIAGRNYNEQFFGPGTRLTVL.

The rearrangement uses TRBV10-3 and TRBJ1-1, with D perhaps matching TRBD1 (6 bases). The CDR3 totals 15 residues. Deletions cut 0 bases from V and 7 bases from J, with 15 bases between. Germline loops: CDR1 ENHRY, CDR2 SYGVKD. DNA for the CDR3: TGTGCCATCAGTGAGTCCACCCGGGGGGGCGGTGAAGCTTTCTTT. It encodes CAISESTRGGGEAFF.